This TCR beta chain was found in a study of blood T cell repertoires in COVID-19. Background on the study: PBMCs, B-cell-depleted T cells, or T cells were the source of the cDNA or gDNA that made up the material.

The CDR3 length is 16 residues. Germline V lookup: CDR1 KGHSH, CDR2 LQKENI. The V gene end was trimmed by 1 base and the J gene end by 5 bases; junction bases not matched to a gene: 5. Sequencing used immunoSEQ multiplex PCR; TCRdb keeps in-frame clones, though not all of them. In the table there are hundreds of thousands of clones, 85% to 90% of which are singletons. Enrolled during active infection, Seattle patients were then followed longitudinally. The source is a woman between 45 and 60 years old with COVID-19, enrolled during active disease. The sample taken for sequencing was peripheral blood. The chain has TRBV18 and TRBJ1-5, with 10 bases that match TRBD1. The CDR3 protein is CASSPQRDRGYQPQHF. As DNA, the CDR3 is TGTGCCAGCTCACCACAACGGGACAGGGGATATCAGCCCCAGCATTTT.